This T cell receptor (beta chain) was sequenced for a study of CD8+CD57+ T cells in acquired aplastic anemia. As for the study in general: As sequenced from healthy donors, CD4+ cells averaged around 11 million reads.

Genomic DNA served as template for TCR beta VDJ and CDR3 profiling. TCRdb itself ran the reads through MiXCR, one entry per CDR3 protein. The sample lists roughly 150,000 distinct CDR3 sequences, roughly 47% seen once, with under 1.2% in the top ten. The table lists this clonotype with a few counts. The antigen is not known. The germline V and J ends were trimmed by 3 bases and 0 bases, with 13 bases remaining between them. The germline V gene encodes CDR1 SQVTM and CDR2 ANQGSEA. The CDR3 has 15 amino acids. Whole-study findings and limits: It was found that fewer than 35 CD8+ CDR3 sequences were shared between patients and controls.

Material for sequencing was sorted CD4+, CD8+, or CD8+CD57+ T cells (not recorded which) from PBMCs. This chain connects TRBV29-1 to TRBJ2-3, with D tentatively TRBD2 (6 bases). This receptor was taken from a human donor in good health. CDR3 residues: CSVDQSGTSTDTQYF. The CDR3 nucleotides are TGCAGCGTTGACCAGTCCGGGACTAGCACAGATACGCAGTATTTT.